The 30 T cell receptor beta chains below all came from one sample that was sequenced in a study of cytomegalovirus exposure and HLA in healthy donors. The PCR had 60 Vbeta and 13 Jbeta primers. Libraries were prepared by immunoSEQ multiplex PCR; TCRdb keeps only in-frame clonotypes and omits some of them. The table records about 98,000 clones, around three quarters of them present only once. Material for sequencing was PBMCs. The receptors originated from a man in his 60s in good health and CMV-seropositive.

CDR3 DNA sequence: TGCGCCAGCAGTCAATTACGTCCCCGACTATTCCACGAGCAGTACTTC. It translates to CASSQLRPRLFHEQYF. The V call is TRBV23-1, the J call TRBJ2-7, with D perhaps matching TRBD2 (5 bases). TRBV23-1 is assigned to the ORF class and has an uncertain function. Trimming cost V 1 base and J 5 bases, with 18 bases left between them. The CDR3 has 16 amino acids.

The V and J genes are TRBV7-8 and TRBJ2-6, with D unclear. The germline V gene encodes CDR1 SGHVS and CDR2 FQNEAQ. The CDR3 covers 20 residues. Between the trimmed V and J ends, which lost 5 bases and 0 bases, there was a span of 23 bases. The CDR3 bases are TGTGCCAGCAGCGCTCAAGCCCTGCCGACATCTCGCTCTGGGGCCAACGTCCTGACTTTC. Amino acid sequence: CASSAQALPTSRSGANVLTF. The complete variable domain, with remaining parts taken from reference TRBV7-8 and TRBJ2-6, reads GAGVSQSPRYKVAKRGQDVALRCDPISGHVSLFWYQQALGQGPEFLTYFQNEAQLDKSGLPSDRFFAERPEGSVSTLKIQRTQQEDSAVYLCASSAQALPTSRSGANVLTFGAGSRLTVL.

The J gene is TRBJ1-1, the V gene TRBV14; no clear D gene. Trimming took 1 base from V and 5 from J, leaving 8 bases between them. The CDR3 spans 13 residues. Looked up from germline, CDR1 is SGHDN and CDR2 is FVKESK. This CDR3 is CASSQARRTEAFF. Written as DNA, the CDR3 is TGTGCCAGCAGCCAAGCGAGGCGGACTGAAGCTTTCTTT.

This chain's CDR3 is CAISDSPGQPQHF. DNA of the CDR3: TGTGCCATCAGTGACTCCCCGGGGCAGCCCCAGCATTTT. This chain uses TRBV10-3 with TRBJ1-5; D unclear. The germline gives CDR1 ENHRY, CDR2 SYGVKD. Trimming cost V 3 bases and J 7 bases, with 10 bases left between them. The CDR3 covers 13 residues.

Comments on this clone: In the same sample, other DNA sequences code for this CDR3. The chain joins TRBV5-5 to TRBJ2-7; D not resolved. The CDR3 is 12 amino acids. Germline assignment: CDR1 SGHKS and CDR2 YYEKEE (reference sequence). The V end lost 0 bases, the J end lost 3 bases, and 4 bases lay between the germline ends. As DNA, the CDR3 is TGTGCCAGCAGCTTGGCCCTCTACGAGCAGTACTTC. Encoded protein: CASSLALYEQYF.

This chain connects TRBV6-1 to TRBJ2-5; the D is unclear. The germline V gene encodes CDR1 MNHNS and CDR2 SASEGT. V gave up 8 bases and J gave up 5 bases, with 9 bases separating them. The CDR3 contains 11 residues. CDR3 bases: TGTGCCAGCCGTTTCGGGGAGACCCAGTACTTC. This gives the protein CASRFGETQYF.

This chain uses TRBV27 with TRBJ2-2; 9 bases line up with TRBD2. The CDR3 loop spans 15 amino acids. Germline trimming cut 3 bases from V and 7 bases from J; bases unmatched to any gene: 6. From germline, CDR1 is MNHEY and CDR2 SMNVEV (reference sequence). CDR3 region: CASSFKASGNGELFF. The CDR3 DNA reads as TGTGCCAGCAGTTTTAAGGCTAGCGGGAACGGGGAGCTGTTTTTT.

This chain connects TRBV7-3 to TRBJ2-7, with 7 bases fitting TRBD2. The last part of the DNA fits TRBJ2-5 better; the J call may be wrong. The CDR3 covers 16 residues. Germline V gene lookup returns CDR1 SGHTA and CDR2 FQGTGA. The CDR3 sequence: CASSLSHGLGEETQYF. CDR3 bases: TGTGCCAGCAGCTTATCCCATGGACTAGGTGAAGAGACCCAGTACTTC.

The V gene is TRBV6-1, the J gene TRBJ1-2, with 7 bases matching TRBD1. J was trimmed by 0 bases and V by 4 bases; bases with no gene match: 5. The germline gives CDR1 MNHNS, CDR2 SASEGT. The CDR3 is 15 amino acids. CDR3 in DNA: TGTGCCAGCAGTGCACCGGGACAGACTAACTATGGCTACACCTTC. This gives the protein CASSAPGQTNYGYTF.

This clone was seen only a few times. The chain is built from TRBV6-1 and TRBJ1-1, with D uncertain. Between the trimmed V and J ends, which lost 4 bases and 0 bases, there was a span of 6 bases. This CDR3 has 13 amino acids. Germline CDR1 MNHNS, CDR2 SASEGT. For the CDR3, the DNA is TGTGCCAGCAGTGTTGAGGTGAACACTGAAGCTTTCTTT. Amino acid sequence: CASSVEVNTEAFF.

The chain combines TRBV4-3 with TRBJ2-2; 8 bases line up with TRBD1. The V gene's germline CDR1 is LGHNA and CDR2 YSLEER. The ends lost 1 base at V and 0 bases at J; junction bases unmatched: 7. This CDR3 is built from 18 residues. CDR3 DNA sequence: TGCGCCAGCAGCCAAGTGCCAGGGGGCAGCGCGAACACCGGGGAGCTGTTTTTT. This sequence encodes CASSQVPGGSANTGELFF.

This clone showed up just a few times. The CDR3 DNA reads TGTGCCAGCAGCGGTGTCACAGGTAGCATCCACGAGCAGTACTTC. This sequence encodes CASSGVTGSIHEQYF. This sequence joins TRBV5-5 and TRBJ2-5; tentative D call: TRBD1 (5 bases). TRBJ2-7 matches the DNA end more closely, so the J call is doubtful. Germline V lookup: CDR1 SGHKS, CDR2 YYEKEE (reference sequence). The CDR3 is 15 amino acids.

The chain links TRBV5-1 to TRBJ2-7, with a tentative D call TRBD2 (7 bases). This CDR3 region has 15 residues. V lost 0 bases and J lost 3, with 13 bases in between. Germline loops: CDR1 SGHRS, CDR2 YFSETQ. The CDR3 region has the DNA TGCGCCAGCAGCTTGGGGGGGGAGGGGGGCTACGAGCAGTACTTC. It specifies CASSLGGEGGYEQYF.

This clone appeared once. The chain combines TRBV2 with TRBJ1-1, with 8 bases aligning to TRBD1. CDR1 SNHLY and CDR2 FYNNEI come from the germline V gene. Trimming removed 8 bases from V and 1 base from J; junction bases left unmatched: 6. The CDR3 spans 14 residues. The CDR3 protein is CASGPQGGNTEAFF. The CDR3 DNA reads as TGTGCCAGCGGACCACAGGGGGGGAACACTGAAGCTTTCTTT. Drawing the rest from reference TRBV2 and TRBJ1-1, the complete variable domain is EPEVTQTPSHQVTQMGQEVILRCVPISNHLYFYWYRQILGQKVEFLVSFYNNEISEKSEIFDDQFSVERPDGSNFTLKIRSTKLEDSAMYFCASGPQGGNTEAFFGQGTRLTVV.

The chain couples TRBV25-1 to TRBJ2-7, with TRBD1 identical over 8 bases. Germline V gene data show CDR1 as MGHDK and CDR2 as SYGVNS. Germline trimming cut 8 bases from V and 6 bases from J; bases unmatched to any gene: 3. The CDR3 is 11 amino acids. CDR3 residues: CASQGQGEQYF. The CDR3 DNA sequence: TGTGCCAGCCAAGGACAGGGCGAGCAGTACTTC.

The chain employs TRBV7-6 and TRBJ1-4; D is ambiguous. CDR1 is SGHVS, CDR2 FNYEAQ, per germline. The CDR3 loop spans 15 amino acids. V was pared by 5 bases and J by 4 bases, with 14 bases between. The CDR3 region is CASSPPPTINEKLFF. The CDR3 coding sequence is TGTGCCAGCAGCCCCCCCCCTACCATTAATGAAAAACTGTTTTTT. Complete variable domain (other parts from reference TRBV7-6 and TRBJ1-4): GAGVSQSPRYKVTKRGQDVALRCDPISGHVSLYWYRQALGQGPEFLTYFNYEAQQDKSGLPNDRFSAERPEGSISTLTIQRTEQRDSAMYRCASSPPPTINEKLFFGSGTQLSVL.

The V call is TRBV5-4, the J call TRBJ2-1; maybe TRBD1 (6 bases). CDR3 length: 15 residues. Germline loops: CDR1 SGHNT, CDR2 YYREEE (reference sequence). V was shortened by 4 bases and J by 8 bases, with 19 bases between the two germline ends. CDR3 nucleotides: TGTGCCAGCAGCGTCCCTGGGCCCTCAGGGGATGAGCAGTTCTTC. As protein: CASSVPGPSGDEQFF. Full variable domain (outside the CDR3, taken from reference TRBV5-4 and TRBJ2-1): ETGVTQSPTHLIKTRGQQVTLRCSSQSGHNTVSWYQQALGQGPQFIFQYYREEENGRGNFPPRFSGLQFPNYSSELNVNALELDDSALYLCASSVPGPSGDEQFFGPGTRLTVL.

This clone was counted a single time. The chain couples TRBV6-5 to TRBJ2-7; D not resolved. The CDR3 contains 14 residues. V lost 5 bases, J lost 0 bases, and 11 bases lay in between. CDR1 is MNHEY and CDR2 is SVGAGI in the germline V gene. CDR3: CASSQDWSSYEQYF. The CDR3 bases are TGTGCCAGCAGTCAAGACTGGAGCTCCTACGAGCAGTACTTC.

The chain is built from TRBV5-1 and TRBJ2-7; 10 nucleotides align to TRBD1. CDR1 is SGHRS, CDR2 YFSETQ, per germline. The CDR3 spans 14 residues. V lost 2 bases and J lost 7; bases outside the gene matches: 6. The CDR3, as DNA: TGCGCCAGCAGCTTAGGGACAGGGGCACGGGAGCAGTACTTC. Amino acid sequence: CASSLGTGAREQYF.

This chain uses TRBV6-5 with TRBJ1-1, with D unresolved. CDR3 length equals 15 residues. Trimming pared 3 bases from V and 1 base from J, leaving 12 bases between. CDR1 and CDR2 from the germline V gene are MNHEY and SVGAGI. The CDR3 loop is CASSYLSRGNTEAFF. The CDR3, as DNA: TGTGCCAGCAGTTATCTAAGCAGAGGGAACACTGAAGCTTTCTTT.

The chain joins TRBV28 to TRBJ2-3, with 9 bases lining up with TRBD1. Germline CDR1 and CDR2: MDHEN and SYDVKM. The CDR3 runs 12 residues. After removal of 7 bases from V and 6 bases from J, the junction contained 2 bases not matched to a gene. The CDR3, as DNA: TGTGCCAGCACAACAGGGGGCGATACGCAGTATTTT. Translated, it gives CASTTGGDTQYF.

V gene TRBV7-9 combines with J gene TRBJ2-1; the D gene is possibly TRBD1 (5 bases). The CDR3 totals 15 residues. With 5 bases removed from V and 0 bases from J, the gap between germline ends came to 11 bases. CDR1 is SEHNR, CDR2 FQNEAQ, per germline (reference sequence). The chain's CDR3 is CASSPRQSSYNEQFF. CDR3 DNA sequence: TGTGCCAGCAGCCCCCGACAGAGCTCCTACAATGAGCAGTTCTTC.

The rearrangement links TRBV15 to TRBJ1-3; perhaps TRBD1 as D (6 bases). The CDR3 consists of 16 residues. CDR1 and CDR2 (germline): LNHNV, YYDKDF (reference sequence). Trimming removed 1 base from V and 2 bases from J, with 12 bases in between. The CDR3 sequence is CATSRASGTTGNTIYF. CDR3 nucleotide sequence: TGTGCCACCAGCAGAGCATCCGGGACAACTGGAAACACCATATATTTT.

This chain connects TRBV25-1 to TRBJ2-2; D is possibly TRBD1 (5 bases). The V gene lost 5 bases and the J gene lost 1 base, with 14 bases spanning the gap. Germline values: CDR1 MGHDK, CDR2 SYGVNS. This CDR3 is 16 amino acids long. The CDR3 region is CASSNRLFMNTGELFF. In nucleotides, the CDR3 is TGTGCCAGCAGTAACAGGTTGTTCATGAACACCGGGGAGCTGTTTTTT.

CDR3 nucleotides: TGTGCCAGCAGGTACTCGAGTATTACAGCCAAAAACATTCAGTACTTC. It specifies CASRYSSITAKNIQYF. This chain uses TRBV2 with TRBJ2-4, with unresolved D. The germline V and J ends were trimmed by 6 bases and 0 bases, with 15 bases remaining between them. Germline CDR1 is SNHLY and CDR2 is FYNNEI. This CDR3 is built from 16 residues. Supplemented by reference TRBV2 and TRBJ2-4, the full variable domain reads EPEVTQTPSHQVTQMGQEVILRCVPISNHLYFYWYRQILGQKVEFLVSFYNNEISEKSEIFDDQFSVERPDGSNFTLKIRSTKLEDSAMYFCASRYSSITAKNIQYFGAGTRLSVL.

The chain employs TRBV27 and TRBJ1-2; the D gene is possibly TRBD1 (6 bases). The V gene lost 2 bases and the J gene lost 4 bases, with 8 bases spanning the gap. Germline V CDR1 and CDR2: MNHEY, SMNVEV (reference sequence). The CDR3 has 13 amino acids. The CDR3 nucleotides read TGTGCCAGCAGTTTAAAACAGGGCTATGGCTACACCTTC. It codes for CASSLKQGYGYTF.

This clone has more than one count but fewer than ten. The chain joins TRBV16 to TRBJ2-7; TRBD2 matches 14 bases. CDR3 length equals 17 residues. Per the germline V gene, CDR1 is KGHSY and CDR2 is FQNENV. V gave up 4 bases and J gave up 5 bases; unmatched junction bases: 10. CDR3 loop: CASSPSGTSGGLNEQYF. CDR3 coding DNA: TGTGCCAGCAGCCCAAGCGGGACTAGCGGGGGCCTAAACGAGCAGTACTTC.

The chain couples TRBV27 to TRBJ2-7; 7 bases align to TRBD1. The germline V gene encodes CDR1 MNHEY and CDR2 SMNVEV (reference sequence). The CDR3 extends over 19 amino acids. V trimming: 2 bases; J trimming: 2 bases; junction bases outside the gene matches: 18. In DNA form, the CDR3 reads TGTGCCAGCAGTTTAGGACCGATAGCCCCTCTGACAGGGACCTACGAGCAGTACTTC. Its protein product is CASSLGPIAPLTGTYEQYF.

The count of this clone is one. This chain uses TRBV28 with TRBJ2-5, with 9 positions matching TRBD1. Germline V gives CDR1 MDHEN, CDR2 SYDVKM. CDR3 length: 16 residues. Trimming cost V 6 bases and J 4 bases; bases outside gene matches: 12. This CDR3 is CASSYQQGAIGETQYF. Written as DNA, the CDR3 is TGTGCCAGCAGCTATCAACAGGGGGCTATAGGAGAGACCCAGTACTTC. Supplemented by reference TRBV28 and TRBJ2-5, the full variable domain reads DVKVTQSSRYLVKRTGEKVFLECVQDMDHENMFWYRQDPGLGLRLIYFSYDVKMKEKGDIPEGYSVSREKKERFSLILESASTNQTSMYLCASSYQQGAIGETQYFGPGTRLLVL.

Remarks on this clone: One end of the junction fails to match germline, which may point to a read error. Here the CDR3 reads CSVSEGVGQHTFGNF. For the CDR3, the DNA is TGCAGCGTTTCAGAGGGGGTGGGACAGCATACATTCGGGAACTTC. The chain is built from TRBV29-1 and TRBJ2-4, with 7 bases fitting TRBD1. The germline CDR1 and CDR2 sequences are SQVTM and ANQGSEA. CDR3 length: 15 residues.